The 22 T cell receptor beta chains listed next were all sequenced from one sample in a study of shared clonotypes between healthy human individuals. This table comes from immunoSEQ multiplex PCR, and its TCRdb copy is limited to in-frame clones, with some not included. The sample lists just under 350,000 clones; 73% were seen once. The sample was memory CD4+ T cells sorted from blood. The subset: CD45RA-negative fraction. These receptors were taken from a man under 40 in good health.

The DNA of the CDR3 is TGTGCCAGCAGTTCCCCCGGGACGCTCTACAATGAGCAGTTCTTC. It codes for CASSSPGTLYNEQFF. This chain connects TRBV6-6 to TRBJ2-1; D possibly uses TRBD1 or TRBD2 (5 bases each). Trimming shortened V by 4 bases and J by 3 bases, and 13 bases separated the two germline ends. CDR1 is MNHNY, CDR2 SVGAGI, per germline (reference sequence). The CDR3 is made up of 15 amino acids.

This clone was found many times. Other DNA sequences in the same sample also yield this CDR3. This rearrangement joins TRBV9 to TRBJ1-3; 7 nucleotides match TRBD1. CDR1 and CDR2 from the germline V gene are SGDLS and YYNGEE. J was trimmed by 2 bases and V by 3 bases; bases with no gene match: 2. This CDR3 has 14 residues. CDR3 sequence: CASSAGTAGNTIYF. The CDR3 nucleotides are TGTGCCAGCAGCGCTGGGACAGCTGGAAACACCATATATTTT.

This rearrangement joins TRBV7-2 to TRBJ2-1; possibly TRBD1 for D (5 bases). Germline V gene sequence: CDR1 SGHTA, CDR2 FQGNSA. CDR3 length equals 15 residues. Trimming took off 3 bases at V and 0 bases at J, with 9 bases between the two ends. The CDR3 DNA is TGTGCCAGCAGCTTGGCCACAGGCTCCTACAATGAGCAGTTCTTC. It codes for CASSLATGSYNEQFF.

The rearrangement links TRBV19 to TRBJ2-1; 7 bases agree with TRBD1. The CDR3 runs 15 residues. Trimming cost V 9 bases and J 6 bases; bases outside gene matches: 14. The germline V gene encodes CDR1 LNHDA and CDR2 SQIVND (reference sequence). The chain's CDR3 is CASATTGDPGNEQFF. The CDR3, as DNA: TGTGCCAGCGCCACTACAGGGGACCCTGGCAATGAGCAGTTCTTC. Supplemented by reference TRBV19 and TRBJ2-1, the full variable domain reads DGGITQSPKYLFRKEGQNVTLSCEQNLNHDAMYWYRQDPGQGLRLIYYSQIVNDFQKGDIAEGYSVSREKKESFPLTVTSAQKNPTAFYLCASATTGDPGNEQFFGPGTRLTVL.

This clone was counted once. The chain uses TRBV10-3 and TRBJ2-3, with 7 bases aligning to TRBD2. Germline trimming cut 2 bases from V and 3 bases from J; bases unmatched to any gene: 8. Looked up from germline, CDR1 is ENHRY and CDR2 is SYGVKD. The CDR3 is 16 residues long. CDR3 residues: CAISEVAGYGTDTQYF. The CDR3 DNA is TGTGCCATCAGTGAGGTAGCGGGCTACGGAACAGATACGCAGTATTTT.

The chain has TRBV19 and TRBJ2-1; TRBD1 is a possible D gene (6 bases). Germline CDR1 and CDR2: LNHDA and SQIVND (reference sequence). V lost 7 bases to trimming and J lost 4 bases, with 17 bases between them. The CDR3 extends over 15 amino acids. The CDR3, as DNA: TGTGCCAGTAAAGAGGGAAGGGGGTGGTACAATGAGCAGTTCTTC. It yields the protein CASKEGRGWYNEQFF.

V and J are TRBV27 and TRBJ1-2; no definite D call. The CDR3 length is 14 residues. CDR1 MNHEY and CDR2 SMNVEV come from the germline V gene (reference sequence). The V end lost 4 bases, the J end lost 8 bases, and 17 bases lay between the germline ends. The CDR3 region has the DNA TGTGCCAGCAGTTCCCCAGCTACGAATGGGGGCTACACCTTC. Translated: CASSSPATNGGYTF.

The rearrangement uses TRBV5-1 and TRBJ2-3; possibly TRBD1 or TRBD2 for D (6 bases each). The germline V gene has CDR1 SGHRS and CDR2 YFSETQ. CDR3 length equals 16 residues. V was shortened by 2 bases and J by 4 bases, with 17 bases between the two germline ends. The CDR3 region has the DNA TGCGCCAGCAGCTTAAGTGGTTGGGGGGCCGCAGATACGCAGTATTTT. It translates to CASSLSGWGAADTQYF.

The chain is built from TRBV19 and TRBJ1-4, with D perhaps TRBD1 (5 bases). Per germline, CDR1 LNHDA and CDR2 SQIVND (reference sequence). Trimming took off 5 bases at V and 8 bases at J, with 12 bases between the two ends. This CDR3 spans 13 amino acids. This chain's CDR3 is CASSVNRREKLFF. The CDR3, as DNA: TGTGCCAGTAGTGTCAACAGGAGAGAAAAACTGTTTTTT.

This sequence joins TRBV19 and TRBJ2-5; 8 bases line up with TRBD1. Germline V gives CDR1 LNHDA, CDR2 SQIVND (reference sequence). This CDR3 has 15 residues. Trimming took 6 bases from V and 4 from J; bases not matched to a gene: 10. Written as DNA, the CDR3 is TGTGCCAGTAGCGCAATCACAGGGGGATCAGAGACCCAGTACTTC. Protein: CASSAITGGSETQYF. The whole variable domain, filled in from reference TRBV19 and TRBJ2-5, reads DGGITQSPKYLFRKEGQNVTLSCEQNLNHDAMYWYRQDPGQGLRLIYYSQIVNDFQKGDIAEGYSVSREKKESFPLTVTSAQKNPTAFYLCASSAITGGSETQYFGPGTRLLVL.

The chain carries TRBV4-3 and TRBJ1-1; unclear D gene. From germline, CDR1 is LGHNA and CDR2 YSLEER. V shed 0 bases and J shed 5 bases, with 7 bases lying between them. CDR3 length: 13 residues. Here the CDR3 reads CASSQEHGTEAFF. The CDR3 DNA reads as TGCGCCAGCAGCCAAGAGCATGGTACTGAAGCTTTCTTT.

The CDR3 DNA is TGTGCCAGCAGGAGTGGGGGGGGGCTTAATGAGCAGTTCTTC. Translated, it gives CASRSGGGLNEQFF. The chain carries TRBV6-5 and TRBJ2-1; weak D call: TRBD2 (7 bases). CDR3 length equals 14 residues. Germline V gene sequence: CDR1 MNHEY, CDR2 SVGAGI. The V end was cut by 6 bases, the J end by 7 bases, with 16 bases between.

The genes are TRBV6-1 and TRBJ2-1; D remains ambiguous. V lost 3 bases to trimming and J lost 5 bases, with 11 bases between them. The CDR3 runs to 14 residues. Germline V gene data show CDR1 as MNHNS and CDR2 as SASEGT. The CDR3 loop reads CASSDIGRNNEQFF. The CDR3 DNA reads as TGTGCCAGCAGTGACATAGGCAGAAACAATGAGCAGTTCTTC.

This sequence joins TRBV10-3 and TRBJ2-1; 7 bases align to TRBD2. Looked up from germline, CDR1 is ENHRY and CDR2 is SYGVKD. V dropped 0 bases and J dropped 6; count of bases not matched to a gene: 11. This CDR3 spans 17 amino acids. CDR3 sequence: CAISESLGVGRSNEQFF. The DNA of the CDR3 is TGTGCCATCAGTGAGTCCCTTGGGGTCGGGAGGTCCAATGAGCAGTTCTTC.

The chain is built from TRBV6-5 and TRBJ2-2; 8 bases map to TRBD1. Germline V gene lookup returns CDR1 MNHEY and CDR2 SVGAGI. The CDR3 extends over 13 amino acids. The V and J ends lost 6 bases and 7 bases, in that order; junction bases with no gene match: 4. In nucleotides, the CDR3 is TGTGCCAGCAGCCCGACAGGGGACGGGGAGCTGTTTTTT. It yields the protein CASSPTGDGELFF.

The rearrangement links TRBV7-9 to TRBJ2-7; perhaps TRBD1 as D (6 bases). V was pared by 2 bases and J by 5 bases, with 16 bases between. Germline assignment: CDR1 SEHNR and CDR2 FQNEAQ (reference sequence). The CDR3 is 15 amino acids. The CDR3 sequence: CASSLQGSVIDEQYF. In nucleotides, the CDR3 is TGTGCCAGCAGCTTACAGGGGTCGGTTATAGACGAGCAGTACTTC.

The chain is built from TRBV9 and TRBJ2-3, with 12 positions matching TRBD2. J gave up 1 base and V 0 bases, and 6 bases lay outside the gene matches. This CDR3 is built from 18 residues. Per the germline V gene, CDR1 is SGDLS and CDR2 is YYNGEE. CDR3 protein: CASSVGASGRAGTDTQYF. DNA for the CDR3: TGTGCCAGCAGCGTAGGGGCTAGCGGGAGGGCGGGCACAGATACGCAGTATTTT.

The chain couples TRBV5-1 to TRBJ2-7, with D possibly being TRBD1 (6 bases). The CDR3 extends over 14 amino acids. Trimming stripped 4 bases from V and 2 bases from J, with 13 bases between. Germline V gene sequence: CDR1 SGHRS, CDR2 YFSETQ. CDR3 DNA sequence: TGCGCCAGCAGCGGCCGTTCAGGGGCCTACGAGCAGTACTTC. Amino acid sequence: CASSGRSGAYEQYF. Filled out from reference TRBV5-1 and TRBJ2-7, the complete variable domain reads KAGVTQTPRYLIKTRGQQVTLSCSPISGHRSVSWYQQTPGQGLQFLFEYFSETQRNKGNFPGRFSGRQFSNSRSEMNVSTLELGDSALYLCASSGRSGAYEQYFGPGTRLTVT.

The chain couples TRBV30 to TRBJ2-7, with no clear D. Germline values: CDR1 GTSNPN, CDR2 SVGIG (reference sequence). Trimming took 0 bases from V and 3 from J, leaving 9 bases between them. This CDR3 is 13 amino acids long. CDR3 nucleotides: TGTGCCTGGAGTGTACAGCTGAACTACGAGCAGTACTTC. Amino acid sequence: CAWSVQLNYEQYF.

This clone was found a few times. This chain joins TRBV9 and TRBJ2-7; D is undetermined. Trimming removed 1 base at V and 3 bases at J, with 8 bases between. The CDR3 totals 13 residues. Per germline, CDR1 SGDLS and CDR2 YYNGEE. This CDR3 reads CASSVRTGYEQYF. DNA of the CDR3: TGTGCCAGCAGCGTACGGACCGGCTACGAGCAGTACTTC.

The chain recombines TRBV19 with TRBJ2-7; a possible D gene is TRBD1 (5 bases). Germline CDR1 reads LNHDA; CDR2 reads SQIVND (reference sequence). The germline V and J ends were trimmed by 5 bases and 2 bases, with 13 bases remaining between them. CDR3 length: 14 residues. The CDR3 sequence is CASSLTGGPYEQYF. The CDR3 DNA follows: TGTGCCAGTAGTCTAACAGGCGGACCCTACGAGCAGTACTTC.

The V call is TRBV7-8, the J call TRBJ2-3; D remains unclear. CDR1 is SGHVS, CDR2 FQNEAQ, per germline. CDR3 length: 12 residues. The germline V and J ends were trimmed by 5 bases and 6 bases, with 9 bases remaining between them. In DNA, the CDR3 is TGTGCCAGCAGCCTGGCCGCGGATACGCAGTATTTT. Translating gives CASSLAADTQYF.